The source of this T cell receptor (beta chain) is a study of spatial heterogeneity in lung cancer. The overall study: Every unique TCR and UMI combination, on average, appeared more than ten times in raw reads.

The CDR3 length is 12 residues. The germline V gene encodes CDR1 MNHNS and CDR2 SASEGT. V shed 9 bases and J shed 8 bases, with 13 bases lying between them. Time point: sample taken at primary tumor resection. Donors were roughly 72 untreated early-stage non-small cell lung cancer patients. Notes on this clonotype: The target antigen is unknown. It may be a read error: a sequence one base away is much more abundant.

Every TCR cDNA molecule bore a unique molecular identifier. MiXCR, run by TCRdb on the 5' RACE reads, gives a single entry per CDR3 protein. The sample includes a few thousand distinct CDR3 sequences, around 15% of them seen just once. Study-level findings and limits: In tumor T cells, estimated coverage reached around 7% for alpha chains and roughly 14% for beta chains. Tumor mutation count correlated with how many alpha and beta TCRs expanded intratumorally.

The starting material was lung tumor tissue, obtained at surgery. The genes are TRBV6-1 and TRBJ1-4; D unclear. This clonotype was sampled from a male donor with early-stage non-small cell lung cancer. The CDR3 protein is CASRRAREKLFF. The CDR3 bases are TGTGCCAGTCGGAGGGCGAGAGAAAAACTGTTTTTT.